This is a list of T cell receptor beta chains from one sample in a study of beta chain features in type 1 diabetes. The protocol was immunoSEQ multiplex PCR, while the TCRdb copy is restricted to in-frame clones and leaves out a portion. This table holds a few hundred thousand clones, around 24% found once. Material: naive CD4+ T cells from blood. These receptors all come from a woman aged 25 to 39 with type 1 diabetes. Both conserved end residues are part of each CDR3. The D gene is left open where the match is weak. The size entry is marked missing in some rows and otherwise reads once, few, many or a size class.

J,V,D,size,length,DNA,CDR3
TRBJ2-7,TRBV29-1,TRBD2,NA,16,TGCAGCGTTCGGGCCGACGGGACTAGCGGGACCTACGAGCAGTACTTC,CSVRADGTSGTYEQYF
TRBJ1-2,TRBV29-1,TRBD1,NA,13,TGCAGCGTCCCGGGACAGGGGGCAGGGGGCTACACCTTC,CSVPGQGAGGYTF
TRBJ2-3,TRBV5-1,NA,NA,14,TGCGCCAGCAGCTTACGAGCCTCCACAGATACGCAGTATTTT,CASSLRASTDTQYF
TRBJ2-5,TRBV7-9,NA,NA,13,TGTGCCAGCAGCTTATTAGCAGAAGAGACCCAGTACTTC,CASSLLAEETQYF
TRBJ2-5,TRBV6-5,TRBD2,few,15,TGTGCCAGCAGTTTTAGCGGGAGGTCCCGAGAGACCCAGTACTTC,CASSFSGRSRETQYF
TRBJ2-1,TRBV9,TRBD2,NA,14,TGTGCCAGCAGCGTTCTGGGACTAGCTGGTGAGCAGTTCTTC,CASSVLGLAGEQFF
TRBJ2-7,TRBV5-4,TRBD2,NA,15,TGTGCCAGCAGCTACGGACTAGCGGGAGACTACGAGCAGTACTTC,CASSYGLAGDYEQYF
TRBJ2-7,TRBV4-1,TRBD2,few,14,TGCGCCAGCAGCCAAGTAGCGGGAGTGCGGGAGCAGTACTTC,CASSQVAGVREQYF
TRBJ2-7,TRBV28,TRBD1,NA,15,TGTGCCAGCAGCCGTACAGGGGGAGTCGGCTACGAGCAGTACTTC,CASSRTGGVGYEQYF
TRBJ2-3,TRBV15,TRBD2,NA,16,TGTGCCACCAGCTCGGGACTAGCGGACAGCACAGATACGCAGTATTTT,CATSSGLADSTDTQYF
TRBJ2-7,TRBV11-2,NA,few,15,TGTGCCAGCAGCTTAGGAGGAGGTAGCGCGTACGAGCAGTACTTC,CASSLGGGSAYEQYF
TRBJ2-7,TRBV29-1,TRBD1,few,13,TGCAGCGTTGTCAGGGGGCAACCTTACGAGCAGTACTTC,CSVVRGQPYEQYF
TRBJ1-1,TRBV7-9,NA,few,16,TGTGCCAGCAGCTTAGGTTGGCGGGGTCGGAACACTGAAGCTTTCTTT,CASSLGWRGRNTEAFF
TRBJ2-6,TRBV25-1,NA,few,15,TGTGCCAGCAGTGAAGGAGGCTCTGGGGCCAACGTCCTGACTTTC,CASSEGGSGANVLTF
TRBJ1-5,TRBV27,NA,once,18,TGTGCCAGCAGTTTAAGGCCCTATGGGACACAAAGCGATCAGCCCCAGCATTTT,CASSLRPYGTQSDQPQHF
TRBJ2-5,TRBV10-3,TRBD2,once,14,TGTGCCATCAGGGAACAGCGGGAGGGAAAGACCCAGTACTTC,CAIREQREGKTQYF
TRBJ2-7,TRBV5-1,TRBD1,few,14,TGCGCCAGCAGCTTTAGGACAGGAGCCTACGAGCAGTACTTC,CASSFRTGAYEQYF
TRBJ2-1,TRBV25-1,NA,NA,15,TGTGCCAGCAGTGATATGGGCGGGCCTGCCAATGAGCAGTTCTTC,CASSDMGGPANEQFF
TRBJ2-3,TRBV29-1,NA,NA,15,TGCAGCGTTGAGTACGGGACTCGCGACACAGATACGCAGTATTTT,CSVEYGTRDTDTQYF
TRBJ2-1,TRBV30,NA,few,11,TGTGCCCGTGGACGTCGGGGAGAGCAGTTCTTC,CARGRRGEQFF
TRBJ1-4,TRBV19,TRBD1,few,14,TGTGCCAGTAGTATTACAGGGGGCGCGGAAAAACTGTTTTTT,CASSITGGAEKLFF
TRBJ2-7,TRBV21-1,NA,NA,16,TGTGCCAGCAGCAAATTCCACCGGGACAGATCCTACGAGCAGTACTTC,CASSKFHRDRSYEQYF
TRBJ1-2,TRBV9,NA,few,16,TGTGCCAGCAGCCCCGGAGTACGGGGTGGGCAAAGGAGCTACACCTTC,CASSPGVRGGQRSYTF
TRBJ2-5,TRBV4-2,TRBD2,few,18,TGTGCCAGCAGCCGGGGACTAGCGGGAGGGCCAAATGAAGAGACCCAGTACTTC,CASSRGLAGGPNEETQYF
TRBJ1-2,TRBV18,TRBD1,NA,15,TGTGCCAGCTCACCACCAGGGACAGGGGTGTATGGCTACACCTTC,CASSPPGTGVYGYTF
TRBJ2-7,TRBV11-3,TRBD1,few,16,TGTGCCAGCAGCTTAGGAGGGGACAGGGGGACCTACGAGCAGTACTTC,CASSLGGDRGTYEQYF
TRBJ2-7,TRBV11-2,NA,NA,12,TGTGCCAGCAGCCCCTCAGGGTCCGAGCAGTACTTC,CASSPSGSEQYF
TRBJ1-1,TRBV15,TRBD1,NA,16,TGTGCCACCAGCAGGGACAGGGGGTTGTTGAACACTGAAGCTTTCTTT,CATSRDRGLLNTEAFF
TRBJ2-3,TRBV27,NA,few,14,TGTGCCAGCAGCGATGTCAGGGGCGCAGATACGCAGTATTTT,CASSDVRGADTQYF
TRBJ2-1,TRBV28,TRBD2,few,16,TGTGCCACTCAAGACCCGGGACTAGCGTCCTACAATGAGCAGTTCTTC,CATQDPGLASYNEQFF
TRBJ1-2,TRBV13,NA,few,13,TGTGCCAGCAGCTCCCTTTATAGGGGGGGCTACACCTTC,CASSSLYRGGYTF
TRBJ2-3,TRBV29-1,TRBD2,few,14,TGCAGCGCCCAACTAGCGGCGGGGGCAGATACGCAGTATTTT,CSAQLAAGADTQYF
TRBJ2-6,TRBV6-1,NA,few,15,TGTGCCAGCACTCCCGTTTCGTCTGGGGCCAACGTCCTGACTTTC,CASTPVSSGANVLTF
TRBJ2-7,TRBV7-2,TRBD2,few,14,TGTGCCAGCAGCTTAGTTGCGGGAGTCCACGAGCAGTACTTC,CASSLVAGVHEQYF
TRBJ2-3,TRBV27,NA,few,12,TGTGCCAGCAGTTTATACGGGGATACGCAGTATTTT,CASSLYGDTQYF
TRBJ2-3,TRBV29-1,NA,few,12,TGCAGCGTTGTCGAGGGAGTTGATACGCAGTATTTT,CSVVEGVDTQYF
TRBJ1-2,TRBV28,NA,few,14,TGTGCCAGCAGAGTTTCGACTGGGGCGGATGACTACACCTTC,CASRVSTGADDYTF
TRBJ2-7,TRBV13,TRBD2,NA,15,TGTGCCAGCTCCAATTCCGGGACTAGCGGGACCGAGCAGTACTTC,CASSNSGTSGTEQYF
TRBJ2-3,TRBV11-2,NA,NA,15,TGTGCCAGCAGCTTAGATCGGGTCGGGGCAGATACGCAGTATTTT,CASSLDRVGADTQYF
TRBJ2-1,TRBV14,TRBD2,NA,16,TGTGCCAGCAGCCGAAGAGCTAGCGGGAGGTCGAATGAGCAGTTCTTC,CASSRRASGRSNEQFF
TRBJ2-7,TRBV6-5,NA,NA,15,TGTGCCAGCAGTTACGGCAGGGGGAGGAGGGACGAGCAGTACTTC,CASSYGRGRRDEQYF
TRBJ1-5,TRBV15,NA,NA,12,TGTGCCACCAGCAGGATGGGGGGGCCCCAGCATTTT,CATSRMGGPQHF
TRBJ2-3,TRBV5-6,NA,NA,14,TGTGCCAGCAGGTCAACAGGGAGTACAGATACGCAGTATTTT,CASRSTGSTDTQYF
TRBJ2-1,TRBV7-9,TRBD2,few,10,TGTGCCACTAGCGGCAATGAGCAGTTCTTC,CATSGNEQFF
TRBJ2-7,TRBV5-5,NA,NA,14,TGTGCCAGCAGCCTACGGGACTTCCACTACGAGCAGTACTTC,CASSLRDFHYEQYF
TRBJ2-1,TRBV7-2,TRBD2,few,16,TGTGCCAGCAGCCAAATGACTAGCGGCCTTCACAATGAGCAGTTCTTC,CASSQMTSGLHNEQFF
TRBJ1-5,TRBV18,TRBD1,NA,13,TGTGCCAGCTCCCAAACAGGGGGTCAGCCCCAGCATTTT,CASSQTGGQPQHF
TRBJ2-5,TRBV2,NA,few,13,TGTGCCAGCAGTTCGGACAGCGAAGAGACCCAGTACTTC,CASSSDSEETQYF
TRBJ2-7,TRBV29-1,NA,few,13,TGCAGCGTAGCACGTACAGGGTTGGGGGAGCAGTACTTC,CSVARTGLGEQYF
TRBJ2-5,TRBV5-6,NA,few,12,TGTGCCAGCAGCTTGGGTCGAGGGACCCAGTACTTC,CASSLGRGTQYF
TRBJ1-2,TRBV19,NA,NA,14,TGTGCCAGTAAGGGAGCGGACTTTAACTATGGCTACACCTTC,CASKGADFNYGYTF